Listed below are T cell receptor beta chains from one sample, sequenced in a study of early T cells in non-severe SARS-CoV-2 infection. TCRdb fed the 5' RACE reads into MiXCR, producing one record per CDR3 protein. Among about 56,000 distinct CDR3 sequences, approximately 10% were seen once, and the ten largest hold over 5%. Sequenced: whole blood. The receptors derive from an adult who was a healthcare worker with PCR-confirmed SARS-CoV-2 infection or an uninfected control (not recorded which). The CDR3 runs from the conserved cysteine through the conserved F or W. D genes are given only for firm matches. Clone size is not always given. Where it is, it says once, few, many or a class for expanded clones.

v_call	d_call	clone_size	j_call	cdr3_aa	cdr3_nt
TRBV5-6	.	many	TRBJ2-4	CASSLVQGMENIQYF	TGTGCCAGCAGCTTGGTGCAGGGGATGGAAAACATTCAGTACTTC
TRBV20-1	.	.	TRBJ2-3	CSAIYRATDTQYF	TGCAGTGCTATTTACAGAGCCACAGATACGCAGTATTTT
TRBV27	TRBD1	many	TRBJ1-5	CASSRQGEDQPQHF	TGTGCCAGCAGTAGACAGGGAGAGGATCAGCCCCAGCATTTT
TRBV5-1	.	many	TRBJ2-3	CASSLDLFGTTEADTQYF	TGCGCCAGCAGCTTGGATTTATTCGGAACCACGGAGGCAGATACGCAGTATTTT
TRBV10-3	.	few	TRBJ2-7	CAIKSWQGPPEQYF	TGTGCCATCAAGTCCTGGCAGGGACCTCCCGAGCAGTACTTC
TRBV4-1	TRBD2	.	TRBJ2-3	CASSQVIGVAGGTDTQYF	TGCGCCAGCAGCCAAGTTATTGGAGTAGCGGGAGGGACAGATACGCAGTATTTT
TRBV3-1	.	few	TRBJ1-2	CASSQVTDYGYTF	TGTGCCAGCAGCCAAGTAACAGACTATGGCTACACCTTC
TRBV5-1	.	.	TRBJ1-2	CASSFLTGSSYGYTF	TGCGCCAGCAGCTTTTTAACAGGGAGCTCCTATGGCTACACCTTC
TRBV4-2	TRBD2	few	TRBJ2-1	CASSQGPLPGLANEQFF	TGTGCCAGCAGCCAAGGCCCCCTCCCGGGACTAGCCAATGAGCAGTTCTTC
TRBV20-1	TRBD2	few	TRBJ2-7	CSADPGLAFREQYF	TGCAGTGCCGATCCGGGACTAGCGTTTAGGGAGCAGTACTTC
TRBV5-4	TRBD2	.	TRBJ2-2	CASSRAGFSNGELFF	TGTGCCAGCAGCAGAGCGGGGTTTAGTAACGGGGAGCTGTTTTTT
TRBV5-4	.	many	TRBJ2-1	CASSSRVGLLETFF	TGTGCCAGCAGCTCGAGGGTGGGACTCCTAGAAACGTTCTTC
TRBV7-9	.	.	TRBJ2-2	CASSLVGNTGELFF	TGTGCCAGCAGCTTAGTAGGGAACACCGGGGAGCTGTTTTTT
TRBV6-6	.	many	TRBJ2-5	CASSNFQETQYF	TGTGCCAGCAGTAATTTCCAGGAGACCCAGTACTTC
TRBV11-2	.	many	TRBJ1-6	CASSLDKGGSPLHF	TGTGCCAGCAGCTTAGATAAGGGCGGCTCACCCCTCCACTTT
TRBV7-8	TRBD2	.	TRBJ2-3	CASSLVNPAGGPASTDTQYF	TGTGCCAGCAGCTTAGTAAACCCAGCGGGAGGGCCGGCTAGCACAGATACGCAGTATTTT
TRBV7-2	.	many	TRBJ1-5	CASSLERAGQPQHF	TGTGCCAGCAGCTTAGAGCGGGCGGGACAGCCCCAGCATTTT
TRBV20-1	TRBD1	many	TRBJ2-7	CSAFGGTGNFEQYF	TGCAGTGCCTTCGGGGGGACAGGGAACTTCGAGCAGTACTTC
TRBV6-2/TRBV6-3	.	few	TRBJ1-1	CASSRRGPEAFF	TGTGCCAGCAGTCGGCGGGGCCCTGAAGCTTTCTTT
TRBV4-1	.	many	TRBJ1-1	CASSLVGAEAFF	TGCGCCAGCAGTTTGGTCGGAGCTGAAGCTTTCTTT
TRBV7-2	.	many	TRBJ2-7	CASSLGGRFGEQYF	TGTGCCAGCTCGTTAGGCGGACGGTTTGGCGAGCAGTACTTC
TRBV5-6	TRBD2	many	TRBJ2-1	CASSTRLAGGTRNEQFF	TGTGCCAGCAGCACAAGACTAGCGGGAGGGACGAGGAATGAGCAGTTCTTC
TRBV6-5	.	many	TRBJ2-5	CASSAWGDEETQYF	TGTGCCAGCAGTGCCTGGGGGGATGAGGAGACCCAGTACTTC
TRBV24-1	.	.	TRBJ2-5	CATSDPQGGETQYF	TGTGCCACCAGTGACCCACAGGGTGGCGAGACCCAGTACTTC
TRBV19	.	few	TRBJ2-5	CASSLEFVQETQYF	TGTGCCAGTAGTCTCGAGTTTGTTCAAGAGACCCAGTACTTC
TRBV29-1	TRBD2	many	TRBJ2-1	CSGTSGFGEQFF	TGCAGCGGGACTAGCGGGTTTGGTGAGCAGTTCTTC
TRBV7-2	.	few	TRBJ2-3	CASSSRDISRTDTQYF	TGTGCCAGCAGCTCCCGGGACATTTCTCGCACAGATACGCAGTATTTT
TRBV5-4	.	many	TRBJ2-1	CASSPDRHNEQFF	TGTGCCAGCAGCCCAGACCGGCACAATGAGCAGTTCTTC
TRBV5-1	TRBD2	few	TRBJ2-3	CASSLVGLAGVFTDTQYF	TGCGCCAGCAGCTTGGTGGGACTAGCGGGAGTCTTCACAGATACGCAGTATTTT
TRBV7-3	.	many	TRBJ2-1	CASSQKGSGGNEQFF	TGTGCCAGCAGCCAGAAGGGTTCAGGAGGTAATGAGCAGTTCTTC
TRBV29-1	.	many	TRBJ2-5	CSVGSYQETQYF	TGCAGCGTTGGAAGTTACCAAGAGACCCAGTACTTC
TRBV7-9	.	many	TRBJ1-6	CASSRGNSPLHF	TGTGCCAGCAGCCGGGGGAATTCACCCCTCCACTTT
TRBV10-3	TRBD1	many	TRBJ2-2	CAIRTGARDTGELFF	TGTGCCATCAGGACAGGGGCGCGGGACACCGGGGAGCTGTTTTTT
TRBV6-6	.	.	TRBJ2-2	CASSFDTGELFF	TGTGCCAGCAGTTTCGACACCGGGGAGCTGTTTTTT
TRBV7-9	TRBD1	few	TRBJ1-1	CASSLKSGQGTEAFF	TGTGCCAGCAGCTTAAAGTCTGGACAGGGCACTGAAGCTTTCTTT
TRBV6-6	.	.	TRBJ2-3	CACSTPNWGTDTQYF	TGTGCCTGCTCAACTCCAAACTGGGGCACAGATACGCAGTATTTT
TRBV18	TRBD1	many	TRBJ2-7	CASSPPWTGYYEQYF	TGTGCCAGCTCACCACCGTGGACAGGCTACTACGAGCAGTACTTC
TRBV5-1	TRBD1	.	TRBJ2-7	CASRGQDYEQYF	TGCGCCAGCAGGGGACAGGACTACGAGCAGTACTTC
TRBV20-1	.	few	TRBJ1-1	CSARTGYDATEAFF	TGCAGTGCTAGAACAGGGTACGATGCCACTGAAGCTTTCTTT
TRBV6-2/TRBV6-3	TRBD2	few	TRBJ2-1	CASSYSSGRAAGNEQFF	TGTGCCAGCAGTTACTCTAGCGGGAGGGCCGCGGGGAATGAGCAGTTCTTC